A selection of T cell receptor beta chains follows, all from one sample in a study of breast tumors, draining lymph nodes, adjacent tissues. TCRdb recomputed calls from the multiplex PCR reads with MiXCR, one row per CDR3 protein. Of some 100,000 distinct CDR3 sequences in the sample, 21% are singletons; the top ten hold roughly 1.3%. Input material: axillary lymph node tissue. These receptors originate from a female donor with breast cancer. Some clones in this sample may be carry-over from other donors' samples. Both conserved end residues are part of each CDR3. D genes are given only for firm matches. Size values are once, few and many counts, or a class for expanded clones, and some rows have none.

TRBJ1-5 TRBV3-1 - many TGTGCCAGCAGCCAAGACGGGAGGCAGCATTTT CASSQDGRQHF
TRBJ2-7 TRBV6-5 - many TGTGCCAGCAGTTACACATACGGCGAGCAGTACTTC CASSYTYGEQYF
TRBJ1-5 TRBV19 - - TGTGCCAGTAGTATAGTTGGTTACCGGCAGCCCCAGCATTTT CASSIVGYRQPQHF
TRBJ1-5 TRBV20-1 - many TGCAGTGCCCGCATTAACCGGGGCTTGGGCAATCAGCCCCAGCATTTT CSARINRGLGNQPQHF
TRBJ1-5 TRBV20-1 - many TGCAGTGCTGTCGGGACTATTGGTCAGCCCCAGCATTTT CSAVGTIGQPQHF
TRBJ2-1 TRBV2 - many TGTGCCAGCAAGTCGATAGCAGGGCATTACAATGAGCAGTTCTTC CASKSIAGHYNEQFF
TRBJ2-1 TRBV10-1 TRBD1 many TGCGCCAGCAGTGACCGCGGGTGGACAGGTCAGTTCTTC CASSDRGWTGQFF
TRBJ2-7 TRBV5-5 - - TGTGCCAGCAGCTTGAGTTGGGCTGGCGAGCAGTACTTC CASSLSWAGEQYF
TRBJ1-6 TRBV7-9 - many TGTGCCAGCAGCTTAGAGCGTTCACCCCTCCACTTT CASSLERSPLHF
TRBJ2-1 TRBV5-5 - few TGTGCCAGCAGCAGGGATCACAATGAGCAGTTCTTC CASSRDHNEQFF
TRBJ2-2 TRBV11-2 - few TGTGCCAGCAGCTTACGGATCCGGTCGAACACCGGGGAGCTGTTTTTT CASSLRIRSNTGELFF
TRBJ2-3 TRBV5-1 - many TGCGCCAGCAGCTTGGGACAATCGGCGCACAGAGATACGCAGTATTTT CASSLGQSAHRDTQYF
TRBJ1-5 TRBV6-2/TRBV6-3 TRBD1 once TGTGCCAGCAGTTTTTGGACAGGGTCTAATCAGCTCCAGCATTTT CASSFWTGSNQLQHF
TRBJ1-4 TRBV7-8 - many TGTGCCAGCAGCCAAACCGCAACTAATGAAAAACTGTTTTTT CASSQTATNEKLFF
TRBJ2-7 TRBV7-9 - - TGTGCCAGCAGCCCCGCCGTGGGACGGGACAACTCCTACGAGCAGTACTTC CASSPAVGRDNSYEQYF